This record concerns one T cell receptor (beta chain) sequence. Its antigen is as yet unknown. In the sorted-subset replicate PCRs, 150 to 200 ng DNA, around 30,000 T cell genomes, was used. The data were produced by immunoSEQ multiplex PCR, yet TCRdb's version contains in-frame clones alone and is incomplete. The data contain 2.5 million or so clones, more than 80% of them singletons. This entry is derived from a study of shared clonotypes between healthy human individuals. About the study: A donor's plate count was three for CD4 naive and three for CD4 memory; CD8 naive had two and CD8 memory one.

The germline CDR1 and CDR2 sequences are MNHEY and SVGAGI. V lost 6 bases to trimming and J lost 4 bases; unmatched junction nucleotides: 5. The CDR3 sequence is 14 residues long. Study-wide results and caveats: The researchers took only blood, and tissue repertoires probably look different.

Sequencing was carried out using naive CD4+ T cells sorted from blood. Stated subset: CD45RA+ positively selected. J is TRBJ2-1 and V is TRBV6-5, with 8 bases aligning to TRBD2. This receptor was taken from a man aged 18 to 30 in good health. CDR3 amino acids: CASSRGGPYNEQFF. CDR3 sequence (DNA): TGTGCCAGCAGCCGGGGGGGTCCATACAATGAGCAGTTCTTC.